This entry lists 10 T cell receptor beta chains sequenced from one sample in a study of patients and donors after allogeneic stem cell transplantation. TCRdb re-analysed the RT-PCR reads in MiXCR, keeping a single row per CDR3 protein. This table holds almost 90,000 distinct CDR3 sequences, less than 5% found once. The sample comprised blood, either unsorted or a sorted T cell fraction (not recorded which). These receptors were obtained from a human donor who was either an allogeneic HSCT recipient or a stem cell or donor lymphocyte infusion donor (not recorded which). It is not recorded whose cells these are; they may come from a transplant donor.

This clonotype was seen more than once but under ten times. The chain combines TRBV5-4 with TRBJ2-7; TRBD1 might be the D (5 bases). Germline V gene data show CDR1 as SGHNT and CDR2 as YYREEE (reference sequence). The germline V and J ends were trimmed by 4 bases and 2 bases, with 10 bases remaining between them. The CDR3 has 13 amino acids. This chain's CDR3 is CASSPDKAYEQYF. CDR3 DNA sequence: TGTGCCAGCAGCCCGGACAAGGCCTACGAGCAGTACTTC.

This clonotype has a count of ten or more. The chain uses TRBV5-1 and TRBJ2-2; maybe TRBD1 (6 bases). This CDR3 region has 15 residues. Germline V CDR1 and CDR2: SGHRS, YFSETQ. Trimming removed 3 bases at V and 5 bases at J, with 14 bases between. The CDR3 is CASSYDRIGTGELFF. CDR3 in DNA: TGCGCCAGCAGCTATGACAGGATCGGGACCGGGGAGCTGTTTTTT.

The gene calls are TRBV30 and TRBJ1-1; 7 bases are shared with TRBD1. Germline V gene lookup returns CDR1 GTSNPN and CDR2 SVGIG (reference sequence). With 8 bases clipped from V and 1 base from J, the junction kept 7 bases outside the gene matches. This CDR3 is built from 13 residues. The CDR3 DNA reads as TGTGCCCACGCCCGGGACAGGAACACTGAAGCTTTCTTT. This translates into CAHARDRNTEAFF.

This clonotype has a count of ten or more. V is TRBV20-1 and J is TRBJ2-7; TRBD2 agrees at 16 bases. J gave up 2 bases and V 3 bases, and 10 bases lay outside the gene matches. This CDR3 is 18 amino acids long. Looked up from germline, CDR1 is DFQATT and CDR2 is SNEGSKA (reference sequence). CDR3 sequence (DNA): TGCAGTGCTAGGGACCCGGGACTAGCGGGAGGGAGCGCCTACGAGCAGTACTTC. Its protein is CSARDPGLAGGSAYEQYF.

This clonotype was seen many times. The chain combines TRBV11-1 with TRBJ1-1; tentatively, D is TRBD1 (6 bases). V lost 5 bases, J lost 1 base, and 11 bases lay in between. Per germline, CDR1 SGHAT and CDR2 FQDESV (reference sequence). The length of the CDR3 is 14 residues. CDR3 nucleotides: TGTGCCAGCAGCCCTAGACAGGCGAACACTGAAGCTTTCTTT. It codes for CASSPRQANTEAFF.

The chain combines TRBV19 with TRBJ1-2; D unclear. The CDR3 loop spans 13 amino acids. Trimming took 1 base from V and 7 from J, leaving 10 bases between them. Germline V CDR1 and CDR2: LNHDA, SQIVND (reference sequence). CDR3 in amino acids: CASSIATVSGYTF. The CDR3 DNA reads TGTGCCAGTAGTATAGCGACTGTAAGTGGCTACACCTTC. The complete variable domain, with remaining parts taken from reference TRBV19 and TRBJ1-2, reads DGGITQSPKYLFRKEGQNVTLSCEQNLNHDAMYWYRQDPGQGLRLIYYSQIVNDFQKGDIAEGYSVSREKKESFPLTVTSAQKNPTAFYLCASSIATVSGYTFGSGTRLTVV.

This clonotype occurred many times. J is TRBJ1-1 and V is TRBV5-1; weak D call: TRBD1 (6 bases). CDR1 SGHRS and CDR2 YFSETQ come from the germline V gene. This CDR3 contains 12 residues. The V gene lost 4 bases and the J gene lost 7 bases, with 11 bases spanning the gap. CDR3 sequence reads: CASSTQGGEAFF. CDR3 nucleotide sequence: TGCGCCAGCAGCACCCAAGGGGGTGAAGCTTTCTTT.

This clonotype was recorded at least ten times. The chain employs TRBV3-1 and TRBJ1-1, with TRBD1 matching over 7 bases. The V segment lost 4 bases and the J segment 4 bases; nucleotides outside the gene matches: 6. Germline CDR1 reads LGHDT; CDR2 reads YNNKEL (reference sequence). There are 14 residues in the CDR3. In DNA form, the CDR3 reads TGTGCCAGCAGCCCCCCGGGACAGATCACTGAAGCTTTCTTT. Translation gives CASSPPGQITEAFF.

The J gene is TRBJ2-2, the V gene TRBV9, with D possibly being TRBD2 (6 bases). Germline V CDR1 and CDR2: SGDLS, YYNGEE. CDR3 length: 22 residues. The V end lost 0 bases, the J end lost 6 bases, and 33 bases lay between the germline ends. CDR3 in DNA: TGTGCCAGCAGCGTAGTCCCTCTCGAGCCCCGAACGGGGCGTGGGGGGTCCGGGGAGCTGTTTTTT. It is translated as CASSVVPLEPRTGRGGSGELFF. Full variable domain (rest looked up from reference TRBV9 and TRBJ2-2): DSGVTQTPKHLITATGQRVTLRCSPRSGDLSVYWYQQSLDQGLQFLIQYYNGEERAKGNILERFSAQQFPDLHSELNLSSLELGDSALYFCASSVVPLEPRTGRGGSGELFFGEGSRLTVL.

This clonotype was recorded many times. The V call is TRBV5-1, the J call TRBJ2-1; D unclear. The CDR3 spans 13 residues. Trimming pared 0 bases from V and 6 bases from J, leaving 7 bases between. Germline CDR1 and CDR2: SGHRS and YFSETQ. The chain's CDR3 is CASSLGNGNEQFF. The CDR3 DNA is TGCGCCAGCAGCTTGGGGAACGGCAATGAGCAGTTCTTC. Combining the CDR3 with reference TRBV5-1 and TRBJ2-1 gives the whole variable domain KAGVTQTPRYLIKTRGQQVTLSCSPISGHRSVSWYQQTPGQGLQFLFEYFSETQRNKGNFPGRFSGRQFSNSRSEMNVSTLELGDSALYLCASSLGNGNEQFFGPGTRLTVL.